The 15 T cell receptor beta chains presented below share a single source sample, sequenced in a study of Ad26.COV2.S vaccination and SARS-CoV-2 variants. TCRdb keeps only in-frame clones here, not all; method: immunoSEQ multiplex PCR. There are around 250,000 clones in the sample; around 87% occur only once, and about 3.1% lies in the top ten. Regarding treatment: roughly 19 received Ad26.COV2.S at low or high dose, single or two shots; 5 received placebo; per-sample allocation not given. Sample collection was performed on day 63 after the first vaccine or placebo injection. The input for sequencing was peripheral blood, taken in a trial of Ad26.COV2.S vaccine versus placebo. All receptors derive from a person between 18 and 65 years old who received the Ad26.COV2.S COVID-19 vaccine or a placebo.

J is TRBJ2-5 and V is TRBV10-3, with 8 bases that match TRBD1. Unmatched junction bases numbered 8, after V lost 9 bases and J lost 5 bases. Germline CDR1 is ENHRY and CDR2 is SYGVKD. CDR3 length equals 13 residues. The CDR3 loop reads CAIWTGIGETQYF. Here the CDR3 DNA reads TGTGCCATTTGGACAGGGATCGGGGAGACCCAGTACTTC.

This chain links TRBV10-3 with TRBJ2-7; D uncertain. The CDR3 sequence is 15 residues long. The V and J ends lost 10 bases and 1 base respectively, with 20 bases between them. CDR1 is ENHRY, CDR2 SYGVKD, per germline. CDR3 in amino acids: CANTNQYRQSYEQYF. The CDR3 DNA reads as TGTGCCAACACTAATCAGTATAGGCAGTCCTACGAGCAGTACTTC.

V usage is TRBV29-1 and J usage is TRBJ2-3; D perhaps matches TRBD1 (5 bases). The CDR3 spans 13 residues. V was clipped by 3 bases and J by 2 bases, with 9 bases between them. From germline, CDR1 is SQVTM and CDR2 ANQGSEA. The CDR3 sequence: CSVDRDSTDTQYF. The CDR3 DNA follows: TGCAGCGTTGACAGGGATTCCACAGATACGCAGTATTTT.

The rearrangement uses TRBV10-1 and TRBJ2-3, with TRBD2 identical over 7 bases. The ends lost 11 bases at V and 4 bases at J; junction bases unmatched: 12. This CDR3 region has 14 residues. Germline V CDR1 and CDR2: WNHNN, SYGVQD (reference sequence). CDR3 in amino acids: CAGSPAGDSDTQYF. For the CDR3, the DNA is TGCGCCGGATCGCCGGCGGGGGACTCAGATACGCAGTATTTT.

This chain uses TRBV6-5 with TRBJ2-5, with 7 bases fitting TRBD1. CDR3 length equals 14 residues. The V gene end was trimmed by 2 bases and the J gene end by 5 bases; junction bases not matched to a gene: 5. Germline assignment: CDR1 MNHEY and CDR2 SVGAGI. The CDR3 here is CASSYQTGLETQYF. Here the CDR3 DNA reads TGTGCCAGCAGTTACCAGACAGGGCTCGAGACCCAGTACTTC.

The chain joins TRBV6-2 or TRBV6-3 to TRBJ1-4; D is uncertain. Germline V gene lookup returns CDR1 MNHEY and CDR2 SVGEGT. Trimming left V 6 bases short and J 7 bases short, with 15 bases between. The length of the CDR3 is 14 residues. The DNA of the CDR3 is TGTGCCAGCAGCCGATCGGGCAGTCTTGAAAAACTGTTTTTT. Translation: CASSRSGSLEKLFF.

V is TRBV20-1 and J is TRBJ1-2, with TRBD1 identical over 7 bases. The J segment lost 6 bases and the V segment lost 6 bases, leaving 4 bases of the junction unmatched. Germline V gives CDR1 DFQATT, CDR2 SNEGSKA (reference sequence). This CDR3 contains 11 residues. CDR3: CSAPGQNGYTF. DNA of the CDR3: TGCAGTGCCCCGGGACAGAATGGCTACACCTTC.

The chain uses TRBV10-3 and TRBJ1-2, with D hard to call. Trimming removed 0 bases from V and 4 bases from J, with 6 bases in between. CDR1 and CDR2 from the germline V gene are ENHRY and SYGVKD. CDR3 length: 13 residues. CDR3 DNA sequence: TGTGCCATCAGTGAGTCGGGTACCTATGGCTACACCTTC. Its protein is CAISESGTYGYTF.

The rearrangement joins TRBV5-6 to TRBJ2-7; 10 bases match TRBD1. The CDR3 sequence is 14 residues long. Per the germline V gene, CDR1 is SGHDT and CDR2 is YYEEEE. V lost 2 bases, J lost 3 bases, and 2 bases stayed unmatched. The CDR3 region is CASSFGTGDYEQYF. In DNA, the CDR3 is TGTGCCAGCAGCTTCGGGACAGGGGACTACGAGCAGTACTTC.

The chain employs TRBV11-1 and TRBJ2-5; D not certain. The CDR3 has 14 amino acids. Germline V lookup: CDR1 SGHAT, CDR2 FQDESV (reference sequence). Trimming shortened V by 1 base and J by 4 bases, and 10 bases separated the two germline ends. The CDR3, as DNA: TGTGCCAGCAGCTTAGGGGTTTGGGGAGAGACCCAGTACTTC. This encodes CASSLGVWGETQYF.

The chain joins TRBV11-2 to TRBJ1-1; D unclear. Germline lookup yields CDR1 SGHAT and CDR2 FQNNGV. The length of the CDR3 is 12 residues. The V end was cut by 2 bases, the J end by 0 bases, with 1 base between. In DNA, the CDR3 is TGTGCCAGCAGCTTACTGAACACTGAAGCTTTCTTT. As protein: CASSLLNTEAFF. Looking up the rest from reference TRBV11-2 and TRBJ1-1 gives the full variable domain: EAGVAQSPRYKIIEKRQSVAFWCNPISGHATLYWYQQILGQGPKLLIQFQNNGVVDDSQLPKDRFSAERLKGVDSTLKIQPAKLEDSAVYLCASSLLNTEAFFGQGTRLTVV.

The J gene is TRBJ1-2, the V gene TRBV7-9; D may be TRBD1 (6 bases). This CDR3 spans 13 amino acids. Germline CDR1 is SEHNR and CDR2 is FQNEAQ (reference sequence). Trimming shortened V by 4 bases and J by 2 bases, and 8 bases separated the two germline ends. CDR3 sequence reads: CASSSGANYGYTF. The CDR3 DNA sequence: TGTGCCAGCAGCTCAGGGGCAAACTATGGCTACACCTTC.

The chain joins TRBV11-2 to TRBJ1-5; D is possibly TRBD1 (6 bases). Germline V gene lookup returns CDR1 SGHAT and CDR2 FQNNGV. The CDR3 covers 15 residues. With 2 bases removed from V and 5 bases from J, the gap between germline ends came to 13 bases. CDR3 protein: CASSLSRGRDQPQHF. CDR3 nucleotides: TGTGCCAGCAGCTTAAGCAGGGGCAGGGATCAGCCCCAGCATTTT. Together with reference TRBV11-2 and TRBJ1-5, the CDR3 gives the full variable domain: EAGVAQSPRYKIIEKRQSVAFWCNPISGHATLYWYQQILGQGPKLLIQFQNNGVVDDSQLPKDRFSAERLKGVDSTLKIQPAKLEDSAVYLCASSLSRGRDQPQHFGDGTRLSIL.

The chain employs TRBV29-1 and TRBJ2-1, with 8 bases aligning to TRBD2. This CDR3 spans 15 amino acids. Germline CDR1 SQVTM, CDR2 ANQGSEA. V lost 0 bases to trimming and J lost 9 bases; unmatched junction nucleotides: 10. The CDR3 loop is CSVEDLAGGGIEQFF. CDR3 nucleotides: TGCAGCGTTGAAGATCTCGCGGGAGGCGGGATTGAGCAGTTCTTC.

V and J are TRBV15 and TRBJ2-3; TRBD2 is a possible D gene (6 bases). From germline, CDR1 is LNHNV and CDR2 YYDKDF (reference sequence). Trimming took off 1 base at V and 2 bases at J, with 16 bases between the two ends. CDR3 length: 17 amino acids. CDR3 amino acids: CATSRGRDLQNTDTQYF. CDR3 nucleotide sequence: TGTGCCACCAGCAGAGGGAGGGACCTCCAGAACACAGATACGCAGTATTTT. Combining the CDR3 with reference TRBV15 and TRBJ2-3 gives the whole variable domain DAMVIQNPRYQVTQFGKPVTLSCSQTLNHNVMYWYQQKSSQAPKLLFHYYDKDFNNEADTPDNFQSRRPNTSFCFLDIRSPGLGDTAMYLCATSRGRDLQNTDTQYFGPGTRLTVL.